This record covers a single T cell receptor beta chain. This record comes from a study of T-cell memory formation after mild COVID-19. Across the whole study: Clustering of TCRs was largely donor specific.

The TCR alpha and TCR beta cDNA libraries, bearing sample barcodes and UMIs, were generated by 5'RACE using constant-segment primers. TCRdb called the 5' RACE reads again in MiXCR, with one record for every CDR3 protein. The sample lists around 420,000 distinct CDR3 sequences, roughly 24% occurring once. This CDR3 contains 15 residues. Germline-derived CDR1 and CDR2 are SGHAT and FQNNGV. Trimming removed 5 bases from V and 8 bases from J, with 18 bases in between. The chain joins TRBV11-2 to TRBJ1-4; D is perhaps TRBD1 (5 bases). The material sequenced was PBMCs or a T cell subset sorted from them (not recorded which). The sequence was obtained from an adult woman who had mild COVID-19 (a few samples of this study predate the infection). Cell type and time point are not known. As DNA, the CDR3 is TGTGCCAGCAGCCCAGGGACCGGCAGATGGGAAAAACTGTTTTTT. Translating gives CASSPGTGRWEKLFF.